Described below is a single T cell receptor (beta chain) sequence and its context. Its antigen is undetermined. The data derive from a study of T cell repertoires in cytomegalovirus infection. This CDR3 comprises 14 residues. V gave up 3 bases and J gave up 5 bases, with 13 bases separating them. Germline loops: CDR1 MDHEN, CDR2 SYDVKM. Study conclusions and caveats: People with CMV and the relevant HLA were identified by cumulative public TCR beta family frequency.

Each CDR3 protein is one row after TCRdb ran MiXCR on the reads. The sample has some 800,000 distinct CDR3 sequences, approximately 30% seen once. The gene calls are TRBV28 and TRBJ1-2, with TRBD1 as a possible D gene (5 bases). This sample comprised cultured CD8+ T cells from PBMCs, obtained from culture after CMV antigen stimulation. This receptor was taken from a human donor in good health (CMV status not recorded). Some clones in this sample may be carry-over from other donors' samples. The CDR3 here is CASSLPQGEYGYTF. The CDR3 DNA is TGTGCCAGCAGTTTGCCCCAGGGAGAGTATGGCTACACCTTC.